The 20 T cell receptor beta chains given below trace back to one sample, sequenced in a study of response to subunit inactivated influenza vaccine. TCRdb recomputed calls from the RT-PCR reads with MiXCR, one row per CDR3 protein. The repertoire consists of around 710,000 distinct CDR3 sequences, with about 14% occurring once and the leading ten covering approximately 7%. Sequencing was performed on PBMCs from blood, taken 14 to 15 days before vaccination. These receptors all stem from a man aged 45 to 65 who received an inactivated influenza vaccine.

The rearrangement uses TRBV11-1 and TRBJ2-7; the D call may be TRBD1 or TRBD2 (6 bases each). The germline V gene encodes CDR1 SGHAT and CDR2 FQDESV (reference sequence). V was pared by 3 bases and J by 2 bases, with 23 bases between. The CDR3 totals 18 residues. The chain's CDR3 is CASSLGSGTRRGAYEQYF. The CDR3 bases are TGTGCCAGCAGCTTGGGCTCCGGGACTCGGAGGGGGGCCTACGAGCAGTACTTC.

The genes are TRBV7-9 and TRBJ1-1, with TRBD1 matching over 8 bases. Germline assignment: CDR1 SEHNR and CDR2 FQNEAQ (reference sequence). V was pared by 4 bases and J by 4 bases, with 8 bases of the junction left unmatched. The CDR3 is 15 amino acids. The CDR3 protein is CASSSQPTGGTEAFF. In nucleotides, the CDR3 is TGTGCCAGCAGCTCACAACCAACAGGGGGCACTGAAGCTTTCTTT.

The J gene is TRBJ1-5, the V gene TRBV27; a possible D gene is TRBD1 (5 bases). Between the trimmed V and J ends, which lost 5 bases and 14 bases, there was a span of 16 bases. From germline, CDR1 is MNHEY and CDR2 SMNVEV (reference sequence). The CDR3 is 12 amino acids. CDR3 protein: CASSLPGHPEHF. CDR3 DNA sequence: TGTGCCAGCAGTCTTCCCGGACACCCAGAGCATTTT.

This clonotype was recorded many times. V and J are TRBV6-2 or TRBV6-3 and TRBJ2-1; TRBD2 might be the D (6 bases). The CDR3 loop spans 12 amino acids. CDR1 and CDR2 from the germline V gene are MNHEY and SVGEGT. The V gene lost 6 bases and the J gene lost 7 bases, with 10 bases spanning the gap. The CDR3 here is CASSQTSNEQFF. CDR3 coding DNA: TGTGCCAGCAGCCAGACTAGTAATGAGCAGTTCTTC.

V is TRBV4-1 and J is TRBJ1-2; D may be TRBD1 (6 bases). V was pared by 1 base and J by 8 bases, with 17 bases between. Germline V gene lookup returns CDR1 MGHRA and CDR2 YSYEKL. This CDR3 is 15 amino acids long. This CDR3 reads CASSQVGRGARGYTF. DNA of the CDR3: TGCGCCAGCAGCCAAGTGGGTAGGGGGGCACGGGGCTACACCTTC.

This chain joins TRBV7-2 and TRBJ2-3; the D is unclear. Looked up from germline, CDR1 is SGHTA and CDR2 is FQGNSA. The CDR3 covers 15 residues. With 5 bases removed from V and 6 bases from J, the gap between germline ends came to 18 bases. CDR3 amino acids: CASSHAQARADTQYF. CDR3 nucleotides: TGTGCCAGCAGCCACGCTCAAGCAAGGGCGGATACGCAGTATTTT.

This chain connects TRBV25-1 to TRBJ2-6; TRBD1 is a possible D gene (5 bases). Germline-derived CDR1 and CDR2 are MGHDK and SYGVNS. V was pared by 3 bases and J by 0 bases, with 6 bases between. CDR3 size: 15 residues. The CDR3 spells CASSEDNSGANVLTF. Written as DNA, the CDR3 is TGTGCCAGCAGTGAGGACAACTCTGGGGCCAACGTCCTGACTTTC.

J is TRBJ2-7 and V is TRBV28; 7 nucleotides agree with TRBD1. J was trimmed by 3 bases and V by 3 bases; bases with no gene match: 11. Germline V gives CDR1 MDHEN, CDR2 SYDVKM. The CDR3 length is 16 residues. Here the CDR3 DNA reads TGTGCCAGCAGTTTGTACTCGACAGGGTTGAGCTACGAGCAGTACTTC. Residues: CASSLYSTGLSYEQYF.

The chain recombines TRBV19 with TRBJ2-5; a weak D match, TRBD1 (6 bases). The CDR3 runs 11 residues. Germline V lookup: CDR1 LNHDA, CDR2 SQIVND (reference sequence). V was trimmed by 10 bases and J by 6 bases, leaving 12 bases between them. CDR3 protein: CAKNREKTQYF. The CDR3 DNA reads TGTGCCAAGAACAGGGAAAAGACCCAGTACTTC.

Ten or more counts support this clonotype. This chain joins TRBV7-9 and TRBJ1-1; the D is unclear. Trimming cost V 1 base and J 3 bases, with 6 bases left between them. The CDR3 length is 13 residues. CDR1 is SEHNR, CDR2 FQNEAQ, per germline (reference sequence). CDR3 loop: CASSLGLDTEAFF. The CDR3 bases are TGTGCCAGCAGCTTAGGGTTGGACACTGAAGCTTTCTTT.

The CDR3 region has the DNA TGTGCCAGCAGCCAAGACATTCGGAGCGACAGCACAGATACGCAGTATTTT. Translating it yields CASSQDIRSDSTDTQYF. The rearrangement uses TRBV3-1 and TRBJ2-3; D is undetermined. This CDR3 spans 17 amino acids. Between the trimmed V and J ends, which lost 0 bases and 0 bases, there was a span of 13 bases. In germline, CDR1 is LGHDT, CDR2 YNNKEL (reference sequence).

This chain connects TRBV6-4 to TRBJ2-7; no firm D call. This CDR3 comprises 14 residues. Germline V lookup: CDR1 MRHNA, CDR2 SNTAGT. V was pared by 6 bases and J by 0 bases, with 12 bases between. The CDR3 loop reads CASSMGKSSYEQYF. The CDR3 DNA is TGTGCCAGCAGCATGGGGAAGAGCTCCTACGAGCAGTACTTC.

This clonotype was seen only a few times. The V and J genes are TRBV6-1 and TRBJ2-5, with TRBD2 matching 13 bases. The CDR3 is 15 amino acids. V was pared by 6 bases and J by 3 bases, with 4 bases of the junction left unmatched. Germline V gene lookup returns CDR1 MNHNS and CDR2 SASEGT. As DNA, the CDR3 is TGTGCCAGCAGCAGGACTAGCGGGAGAGAAGAGACCCAGTACTTC. As protein: CASSRTSGREETQYF.

The V gene is TRBV20-1, the J gene TRBJ1-5, with no clear D. CDR3 size: 13 residues. Germline loops: CDR1 DFQATT, CDR2 SNEGSKA (reference sequence). V was cut by 4 bases and J by 5 bases, with 12 bases left in between. CDR3 nucleotide sequence: TGCAGTGCTACGGTGCAGCGGGATCAGCCCCAGCATTTT. Residues: CSATVQRDQPQHF.

This clonotype turned up a few times. J is TRBJ2-5 and V is TRBV20-1, with a possible D match to TRBD1 (5 bases). CDR3 length: 15 residues. V lost 1 base and J lost 6, with 18 bases in between. CDR1 is DFQATT and CDR2 is SNEGSKA in the germline V gene (reference sequence). The CDR3 is CSARGVLGDGKTQYF. The CDR3 bases are TGCAGTGCTAGAGGGGTATTAGGGGATGGGAAGACCCAGTACTTC.

This clonotype has ten or more counts. V is TRBV28 and J is TRBJ1-5; D possibly corresponds to TRBD1 (5 bases). V was clipped by 3 bases and J by 0 bases, with 18 bases between them. The germline V gene has CDR1 MDHEN and CDR2 SYDVKM. The CDR3 has 18 amino acids. CDR3 sequence: CASSFWGSASYSNQPQHF. CDR3 DNA: TGTGCCAGCAGTTTTTGGGGGTCAGCCTCATATAGCAATCAGCCCCAGCATTTT. Full variable domain (outside the CDR3, taken from reference TRBV28 and TRBJ1-5): DVKVTQSSRYLVKRTGEKVFLECVQDMDHENMFWYRQDPGLGLRLIYFSYDVKMKEKGDIPEGYSVSREKKERFSLILESASTNQTSMYLCASSFWGSASYSNQPQHFGDGTRLSIL.

As concerns this clonotype: One end of the junction varies from germline; a read error may be responsible. This chain links TRBV15 with TRBJ2-3; a weak D match, TRBD1 (6 bases). The length of the CDR3 is 14 residues. CDR1 and CDR2 (germline): LNHNV, YYDKDF (reference sequence). The CDR3 reads CATSFFRDTNTQYF. As DNA, the CDR3 is TGTGCCACCAGCTTTTTCCGGGACACAAATACGCAGTATTTT.

There are a few counts of this clonotype. CDR3: CASRLTGAFRGYTF. CDR3 DNA sequence: TGTGCCAGCAGGCTTACAGGGGCCTTCCGCGGCTACACCTTC. The rearrangement links TRBV7-8 to TRBJ1-2, with 7 positions matching TRBD1. Per germline, CDR1 SGHVS and CDR2 FQNEAQ. Trimming cost V 6 bases and J 8 bases; bases outside gene matches: 12. CDR3 length equals 14 residues.

This chain uses TRBV12-3 or TRBV12-4 with TRBJ1-1, with D unclear. The CDR3 totals 13 residues. V lost 3 bases to trimming and J lost 3 bases, with 8 bases between them. The CDR3 protein is CASSFRADTEAFF. The DNA for the CDR3 is TGTGCCAGCAGTTTCCGGGCGGACACTGAAGCTTTCTTT.

There are a few counts of this clonotype. The J gene is TRBJ2-7, the V gene TRBV7-9, with 11 bases lining up with TRBD2. With V trimmed by 5 bases and J by 3 bases, 3 bases remained unmatched. The CDR3 is 14 amino acids. Germline-derived CDR1 and CDR2 are SEHNR and FQNEAQ (reference sequence). The CDR3 DNA follows: TGTGCCAGCAGCATCCTAGCGGGAGGCTACGAGCAGTACTTC. Translated, it gives CASSILAGGYEQYF.